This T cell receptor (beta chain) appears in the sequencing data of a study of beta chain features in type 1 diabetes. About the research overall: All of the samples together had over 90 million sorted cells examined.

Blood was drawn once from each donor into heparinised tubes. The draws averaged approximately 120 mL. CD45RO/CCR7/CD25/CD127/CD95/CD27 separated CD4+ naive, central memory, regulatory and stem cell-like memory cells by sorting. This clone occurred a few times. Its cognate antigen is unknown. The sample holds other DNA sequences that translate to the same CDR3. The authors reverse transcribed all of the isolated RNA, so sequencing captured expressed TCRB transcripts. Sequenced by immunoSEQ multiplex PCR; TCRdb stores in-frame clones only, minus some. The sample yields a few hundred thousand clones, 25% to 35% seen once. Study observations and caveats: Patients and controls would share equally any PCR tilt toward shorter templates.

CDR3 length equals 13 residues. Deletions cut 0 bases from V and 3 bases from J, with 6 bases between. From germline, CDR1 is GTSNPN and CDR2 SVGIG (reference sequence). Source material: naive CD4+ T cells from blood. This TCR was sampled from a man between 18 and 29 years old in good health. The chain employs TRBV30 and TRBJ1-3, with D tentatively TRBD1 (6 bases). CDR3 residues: CAWSVQGGNTIYF. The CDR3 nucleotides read TGTGCCTGGAGTGTACAGGGTGGAAACACCATATATTTT.